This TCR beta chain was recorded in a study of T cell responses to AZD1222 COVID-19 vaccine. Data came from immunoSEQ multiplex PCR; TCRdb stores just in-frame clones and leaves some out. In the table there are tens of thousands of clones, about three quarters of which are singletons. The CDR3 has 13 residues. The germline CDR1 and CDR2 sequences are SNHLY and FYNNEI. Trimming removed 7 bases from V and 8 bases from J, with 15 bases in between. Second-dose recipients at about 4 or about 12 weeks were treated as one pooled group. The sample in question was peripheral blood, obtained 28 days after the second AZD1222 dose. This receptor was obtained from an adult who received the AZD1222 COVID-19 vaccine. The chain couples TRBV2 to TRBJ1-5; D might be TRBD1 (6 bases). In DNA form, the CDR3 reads TGTGCCAGCAATGTGGGGGGCGCGGAGCCCCAGCATTTT. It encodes CASNVGGAEPQHF.